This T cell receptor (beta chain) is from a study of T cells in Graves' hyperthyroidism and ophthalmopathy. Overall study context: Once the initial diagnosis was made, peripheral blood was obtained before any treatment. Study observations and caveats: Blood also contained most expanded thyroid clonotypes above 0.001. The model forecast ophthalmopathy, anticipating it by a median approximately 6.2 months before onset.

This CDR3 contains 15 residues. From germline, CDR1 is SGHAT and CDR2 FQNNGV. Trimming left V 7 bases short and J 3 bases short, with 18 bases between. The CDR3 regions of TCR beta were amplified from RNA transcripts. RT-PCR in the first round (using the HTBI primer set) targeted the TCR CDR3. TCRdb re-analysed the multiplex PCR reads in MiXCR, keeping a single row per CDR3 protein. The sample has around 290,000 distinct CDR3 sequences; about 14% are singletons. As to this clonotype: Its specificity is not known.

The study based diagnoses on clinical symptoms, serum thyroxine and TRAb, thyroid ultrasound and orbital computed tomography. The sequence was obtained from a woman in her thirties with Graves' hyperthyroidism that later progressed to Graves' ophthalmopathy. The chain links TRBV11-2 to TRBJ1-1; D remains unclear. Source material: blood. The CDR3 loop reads CASTPVLAGYTEAFF. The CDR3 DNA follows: TGTGCCAGCACCCCAGTACTAGCGGGGTACACTGAAGCTTTCTTT.